The 10 T cell receptor beta chains listed next were all sequenced from one sample in a study of shared clonotypes between healthy human individuals. Sequencing used immunoSEQ multiplex PCR; TCRdb keeps in-frame clones, though not all of them. The table records about 560,000 clones, around three quarters of them present only once. Sequencing was carried out using PBMCs. The source is a woman in her 40s in good health. Some clones in this sample may be carry-over from other donors' samples.

The chain has TRBV7-6 and TRBJ1-4, with TRBD1 matching 12 bases. The CDR3 consists of 17 residues. Per germline, CDR1 SGHVS and CDR2 FNYEAQ. V lost 4 bases and J lost 3; bases outside the gene matches: 6. CDR3 protein: CASSSRDRGRANEKLFF. In DNA form, the CDR3 reads TGTGCCAGCAGCTCCCGGGACAGGGGGCGGGCTAATGAAAAACTGTTTTTT.

This chain uses TRBV6-5 with TRBJ2-3, with D maybe TRBD1 (5 bases). The CDR3 consists of 16 residues. Per germline, CDR1 MNHEY and CDR2 SVGAGI. V was pared by 0 bases and J by 1 base, with 11 bases between. CDR3 loop: CASSYSFAGRTDTQYF. CDR3 DNA: TGTGCCAGCAGTTACTCGTTTGCAGGGCGCACAGATACGCAGTATTTT.

This clone has just one count. The chain combines TRBV2 with TRBJ2-5; 8 bases are a match to TRBD1. The V segment lost 6 bases and the J segment 5 bases; nucleotides outside the gene matches: 11. In germline, CDR1 is SNHLY, CDR2 FYNNEI. CDR3 length equals 15 residues. CDR3 nucleotides: TGTGCCAGCAGACAGGACAGGGCGGGTTCGGAGACCCAGTACTTC. It is translated as CASRQDRAGSETQYF.

The chain joins TRBV19 to TRBJ2-1; 7 bases line up with TRBD2. CDR1 is LNHDA, CDR2 SQIVND, per germline (reference sequence). Losses at the gene ends were 3 bases for V and 7 bases for J; bases not matched to a gene: 9. The CDR3 is made up of 15 amino acids. CDR3 DNA: TGTGCCAGTAGTATGGAGGCGGGAGAATGGAATGAGCAGTTCTTC. Its translation: CASSMEAGEWNEQFF.

This clone was observed a few times. The J gene is TRBJ2-5, the V gene TRBV5-8; TRBD1 matches at 7 bases. Germline lookup yields CDR1 SGHTS and CDR2 YDEGEE. After removal of 1 base from V and 5 bases from J, the junction contained 11 bases not matched to a gene. The CDR3 sequence is 16 residues long. The chain's CDR3 is CASSLTPGQVEETQYF. The CDR3 nucleotides read TGTGCCAGCAGCTTGACCCCTGGACAGGTGGAGGAGACCCAGTACTTC. Filled out from reference TRBV5-8 and TRBJ2-5, the complete variable domain reads EAGVTQSPTHLIKTRGQQATLRCSPISGHTSVYWYQQALGLGLQFLLWYDEGEERNRGNFPPRFSGRQFPNYSSELNVNALELEDSALYLCASSLTPGQVEETQYFGPGTRLLVL.

The J gene is TRBJ2-7, the V gene TRBV5-1; 16 positions agree with TRBD2. V dropped 4 bases and J dropped 3; count of bases not matched to a gene: 7. CDR1 and CDR2 from the germline V gene are SGHRS and YFSETQ. CDR3 length equals 17 residues. The chain's CDR3 is CASSRGLAGGVGYEQYF. CDR3 DNA: TGCGCCAGCAGCCGGGGACTAGCGGGAGGGGTAGGCTACGAGCAGTACTTC.

The chain has TRBV15 and TRBJ1-4, with D uncertain. Germline CDR1 LNHNV, CDR2 YYDKDF (reference sequence). Trimming left V 1 base short and J 5 bases short, with 5 bases between. This CDR3 region has 13 residues. CDR3 in amino acids: CATSRGFNEKLFF. CDR3 DNA sequence: TGTGCCACCAGCAGAGGGTTCAATGAAAAACTGTTTTTT. Based on the CDR3 plus reference TRBV15 and TRBJ1-4, the full variable domain is DAMVIQNPRYQVTQFGKPVTLSCSQTLNHNVMYWYQQKSSQAPKLLFHYYDKDFNNEADTPDNFQSRRPNTSFCFLDIRSPGLGDTAMYLCATSRGFNEKLFFGSGTQLSVL.

The J gene is TRBJ2-7, the V gene TRBV29-1; a weak D match, TRBD1 (6 bases). From germline, CDR1 is SQVTM and CDR2 ANQGSEA. V lost 6 bases and J lost 7, with 16 bases in between. CDR3 size: 12 residues. The CDR3 loop reads CSVVTGSREQYF. The CDR3 bases are TGCAGCGTGGTCACAGGGTCTCGAGAGCAGTACTTC.

This clone was seen only once. The gene calls are TRBV27 and TRBJ2-5; D ambiguous. CDR3 length equals 12 residues. V was shortened by 5 bases and J by 1 base, with 5 bases between the two germline ends. Germline assignment: CDR1 MNHEY and CDR2 SMNVEV (reference sequence). CDR3 loop: CASSPLQETQYF. CDR3 nucleotide sequence: TGTGCCAGCAGTCCTCTCCAAGAGACCCAGTACTTC.

In this sample, this clone turned up once. The V and J genes are TRBV28 and TRBJ1-3, with D unclear. There are 16 residues in the CDR3. The germline gives CDR1 MDHEN, CDR2 SYDVKM. Trimming pared 2 bases from V and 0 bases from J, leaving 11 bases between. The CDR3 DNA reads TGTGCCAGCAGTTTACCTGTTCAGATCTCTGGAAACACCATATATTTT. It encodes CASSLPVQISGNTIYF.